The 30 T cell receptor beta chains presented below share a single source sample, sequenced in a study of technical replicates of blood from a handful of donors (dated by TCRdb to 2017 to 2019). Library preparation used the immunoSEQ multiplex PCR assay. What TCRdb holds here is the immuneACCESS table cut down to in-frame rearrangements. Part of the clones is not present; checked against another copy, under half of the missing clones reflect an unresolved V gene, and the others are unexplained. This sample is represented by approximately 29,000 clones; around 90% of them were singletons. 4.1% of the sample lies in the top ten. Sequenced material: PBMCs. All receptors derive from a human donor in good health. Some clones in this sample may be carry-over from other donors' samples.

The V call is TRBV19, the J call TRBJ2-5, with 8 bases that match TRBD2. V trimming: 3 bases; J trimming: 9 bases; junction bases outside the gene matches: 15. The CDR3 runs to 16 residues. Germline V gene lookup returns CDR1 LNHDA and CDR2 SQIVND (reference sequence). The CDR3: CASSIKAGATKKAQYF. The CDR3 DNA follows: TGTGCCAGTAGTATTAAAGCGGGGGCCACTAAGAAGGCCCAGTACTTC. Looking up the rest from reference TRBV19 and TRBJ2-5 gives the full variable domain: DGGITQSPKYLFRKEGQNVTLSCEQNLNHDAMYWYRQDPGQGLRLIYYSQIVNDFQKGDIAEGYSVSREKKESFPLTVTSAQKNPTAFYLCASSIKAGATKKAQYFGPGTRLLVL.

The chain couples TRBV19 to TRBJ1-2; the D gene is possibly TRBD1 (5 bases). This CDR3 contains 13 residues. V shed 3 bases and J shed 12 bases, with 17 bases lying between them. Germline lookup yields CDR1 LNHDA and CDR2 SQIVND (reference sequence). The CDR3 DNA reads as TGTGCCAGTAGTATTGCGGGGGGATACAAGGACACCTTC. Its protein is CASSIAGGYKDTF.

V gene TRBV7-2 combines with J gene TRBJ2-7; tentatively, D is TRBD2 (5 bases). CDR3 length equals 14 residues. Germline V CDR1 and CDR2: SGHTA, FQGNSA. V gave up 2 bases and J gave up 6 bases, with 14 bases separating them. The CDR3 DNA follows: TGTGCCAGCAGCTTAATTTGGACGGGAAGCGAGCAGTACTTC. It specifies CASSLIWTGSEQYF.

The chain recombines TRBV4-2 with TRBJ2-7; a possible D gene is TRBD2 (5 bases). Trimming removed 1 base from V and 1 base from J, with 11 bases in between. Germline V gene sequence: CDR1 LGHNA, CDR2 YNFKEQ. The CDR3 runs 15 residues. The CDR3 DNA follows: TGTGCCAGCAGCCAAGGGAGCGGTCTTTCCTACGAGCAGTACTTC. This gives the protein CASSQGSGLSYEQYF.

The chain has TRBV4-1 and TRBJ2-5, with D perhaps matching TRBD1 (6 bases). CDR3 length: 13 amino acids. Looked up from germline, CDR1 is MGHRA and CDR2 is YSYEKL. Trimming shortened V by 4 bases and J by 2 bases, and 8 bases separated the two germline ends. In DNA form, the CDR3 reads TGCGCCAGCAGCCGGGACAAACAAGAGACCCAGTACTTC. This gives the protein CASSRDKQETQYF.

This clone has just one count. V usage is TRBV9 and J usage is TRBJ1-6; 7 bases agree with TRBD1. J gave up 9 bases and V 3 bases, and 15 bases lay outside the gene matches. Germline V gene lookup returns CDR1 SGDLS and CDR2 YYNGEE. The CDR3 consists of 17 residues. The CDR3 region has the DNA TGTGCCAGCAGCGCTAGACAGGGTGAGGGAAAGGGTTCACCCCTCCACTTT. Protein: CASSARQGEGKGSPLHF.

This chain uses TRBV7-2 with TRBJ2-7, with D tentatively TRBD1 (6 bases). The V and J ends lost 6 bases and 4 bases respectively, with 13 bases between them. CDR1 SGHTA and CDR2 FQGNSA come from the germline V gene. The CDR3 loop spans 13 amino acids. CDR3 sequence: CASSTQRGYEQYF. The CDR3 DNA follows: TGTGCCAGCAGTACACAGAGGGGGTACGAGCAGTACTTC. Variable domain in full (rest from reference TRBV7-2 and TRBJ2-7): GAGVSQSPSNKVTEKGKDVELRCDPISGHTALYWYRQSLGQGLEFLIYFQGNSAPDKSGLPSDRFSAERTGGSVSTLTIQRTQQEDSAVYLCASSTQRGYEQYFGPGTRLTVT.

The rearrangement links TRBV7-6 to TRBJ2-7; 12 bases agree with TRBD1. The CDR3 is made up of 17 amino acids. The germline CDR1 and CDR2 sequences are SGHVS and FNYEAQ. With 5 bases clipped from V and 4 bases from J, the junction kept 12 bases outside the gene matches. CDR3 sequence reads: CASSPGTGGGLGYEQYF. In DNA form, the CDR3 reads TGTGCCAGCAGCCCCGGGACAGGGGGCGGCCTTGGGTACGAGCAGTACTTC. Supplemented by reference TRBV7-6 and TRBJ2-7, the full variable domain reads GAGVSQSPRYKVTKRGQDVALRCDPISGHVSLYWYRQALGQGPEFLTYFNYEAQQDKSGLPNDRFSAERPEGSISTLTIQRTEQRDSAMYRCASSPGTGGGLGYEQYFGPGTRLTVT.

This rearrangement joins TRBV7-2 to TRBJ2-2; 7 positions agree with TRBD2. The germline gives CDR1 SGHTA, CDR2 FQGNSA. V lost 2 bases to trimming and J lost 1 base; unmatched junction nucleotides: 10. This CDR3 comprises 18 residues. CDR3: CASSLLASGNKNTGELFF. CDR3 DNA: TGTGCCAGCAGCTTATTGGCTAGCGGTAACAAGAACACCGGGGAGCTGTTTTTT. Full variable domain (remainder filled in from reference TRBV7-2 and TRBJ2-2): GAGVSQSPSNKVTEKGKDVELRCDPISGHTALYWYRQSLGQGLEFLIYFQGNSAPDKSGLPSDRFSAERTGGSVSTLTIQRTQQEDSAVYLCASSLLASGNKNTGELFFGEGSRLTVL.

The chain joins TRBV5-1 to TRBJ1-2; 8 positions match TRBD1. Trimming at V came to 4 bases and at J to 4 bases, leaving 6 bases not matched to a gene. Germline CDR1 reads SGHRS; CDR2 reads YFSETQ. The length of the CDR3 is 14 residues. As DNA, the CDR3 is TGCGCCAGCAGCGACGCAGGGGGCGGCTATGGCTACACCTTC. It encodes CASSDAGGGYGYTF.

The rearrangement joins TRBV27 to TRBJ2-5; 10 bases are shared with TRBD2. Germline values: CDR1 MNHEY, CDR2 SMNVEV (reference sequence). J lost 13 bases, V lost 11 bases, and 13 bases had no gene match. This CDR3 comprises 12 residues. The CDR3 DNA is TGTGCCCAAAAGGCTAGCGGGAGCCCCCGGTACTTC. Amino acids: CAQKASGSPRYF.

In DNA, the CDR3 is TGTGCCAGCAGTGACTTGGGACAGGGTTTCTACGAGCAGTACTTC. This gives the protein CASSDLGQGFYEQYF. This sequence joins TRBV2 and TRBJ2-7; 9 positions agree with TRBD1. CDR1 SNHLY and CDR2 FYNNEI come from the germline V gene. V gave up 3 bases and J gave up 3 bases; unmatched junction bases: 6. This CDR3 comprises 15 residues.

The chain joins TRBV9 to TRBJ1-5; tentative D call: TRBD1 (6 bases). Trimming removed 3 bases at V and 3 bases at J, with 7 bases between. The CDR3 is made up of 13 amino acids. CDR1 is SGDLS and CDR2 is YYNGEE in the germline V gene. CDR3 sequence: CASSGTVNQPQHF. In DNA form, the CDR3 reads TGTGCCAGCAGCGGGACAGTCAATCAGCCCCAGCATTTT.

The rearrangement joins TRBV2 to TRBJ1-2; tentatively, D is TRBD1 (5 bases). CDR1 is SNHLY, CDR2 FYNNEI, per germline. The V end was cut by 2 bases, the J end by 4 bases, with 14 bases between. The CDR3 is 15 residues long. The CDR3 spells CASSERSGRVYGYTF. The CDR3 coding sequence is TGTGCCAGCAGTGAACGTTCAGGGAGGGTCTATGGCTACACCTTC.

The chain has TRBV2 and TRBJ1-2; D gene ambiguous. The CDR3 covers 11 residues. Germline V gene data show CDR1 as SNHLY and CDR2 as FYNNEI. V lost 8 bases and J lost 7, with 11 bases in between. The CDR3 bases are TGTGCCAGCCCGGGTATGAGTGGCTACACCTTC. This sequence encodes CASPGMSGYTF.

This chain connects TRBV4-2 to TRBJ1-5; D is undetermined. This CDR3 spans 13 amino acids. V was cut by 6 bases and J by 10 bases, with 16 bases left in between. Looked up from germline, CDR1 is LGHNA and CDR2 is YNFKEQ. The CDR3 DNA reads TGTGCCAGCAGAGGGCAGACTACGTCCCCCCAGCATTTT. Translating gives CASRGQTTSPQHF.

The chain is built from TRBV29-1 and TRBJ2-2, with TRBD2 identical over 15 bases. The CDR3 covers 16 residues. V lost 7 bases, J lost 2 bases, and 5 bases stayed unmatched. The germline CDR1 and CDR2 sequences are SQVTM and ANQGSEA. CDR3 residues: CSGGTSGGFNTGELFF. The DNA of the CDR3 is TGCAGCGGGGGGACTAGCGGGGGGTTTAACACCGGGGAGCTGTTTTTT.

The V call is TRBV7-7, the J call TRBJ2-2, with TRBD1 matching 7 bases. The germline V gene has CDR1 SSHAT and CDR2 FNYEAQ (reference sequence). Trimming cost V 5 bases and J 4 bases; bases outside gene matches: 7. The CDR3 runs 15 residues. The CDR3 sequence: CASSRDRATTGELFF. CDR3 sequence (DNA): TGTGCCAGCAGCCGCGACAGGGCGACCACCGGGGAGCTGTTTTTT.

The V gene is TRBV7-9, the J gene TRBJ1-1; TRBD1 might be the D (6 bases). Per germline, CDR1 SEHNR and CDR2 FQNEAQ (reference sequence). This CDR3 has 13 amino acids. Trimming stripped 4 bases from V and 6 bases from J, with 12 bases between. The CDR3 coding sequence is TGTGCCAGCAGCTCTTACAGGGACCCTGAAGCTTTCTTT. This sequence encodes CASSSYRDPEAFF.

The chain combines TRBV2 with TRBJ2-7; 8 bases fit TRBD1. This CDR3 spans 16 amino acids. V trimming: 1 base; J trimming: 2 bases; junction bases outside the gene matches: 7. CDR1 and CDR2 (germline): SNHLY, FYNNEI. CDR3 coding DNA: TGTGCCAGCAGTGAAGGACAGGGGCGGATTCCCTACGAGCAGTACTTC. Amino acids: CASSEGQGRIPYEQYF.

The chain links TRBV7-2 to TRBJ2-7; D ambiguous. CDR3 length: 15 amino acids. CDR1 SGHTA and CDR2 FQGNSA come from the germline V gene. V lost 0 bases and J lost 2, with 11 bases in between. The CDR3 bases are TGTGCCAGCAGCTTAGCCACCGACTTTCCCTACGAGCAGTACTTC. Its translation: CASSLATDFPYEQYF.

The chain couples TRBV6-5 to TRBJ1-2, with D possibly being TRBD1 (6 bases). Trimming took 6 bases from V and 4 from J, leaving 12 bases between them. The CDR3 runs 13 residues. Germline CDR1 MNHEY, CDR2 SVGAGI. CDR3 protein: CASSNDRFYGYTF. CDR3 nucleotides: TGTGCCAGCAGCAACGACAGGTTCTATGGCTACACCTTC.

This sequence joins TRBV5-6 and TRBJ2-7; tentatively, D is TRBD1 or TRBD2 (7 bases each). The V end lost 4 bases, the J end lost 5 bases, and 19 bases lay between the germline ends. CDR1 SGHDT and CDR2 YYEEEE come from the germline V gene. The CDR3 is 15 amino acids. The DNA of the CDR3 is TGTGCCAGCAGCCTGGGGAGGGGGCGTTACAACGAGCAGTACTTC. Protein: CASSLGRGRYNEQYF. Looking up the rest from reference TRBV5-6 and TRBJ2-7 gives the full variable domain: DAGVTQSPTHLIKTRGQQVTLRCSPKSGHDTVSWYQQALGQGPQFIFQYYEEEERQRGNFPDRFSGHQFPNYSSELNVNALLLGDSALYLCASSLGRGRYNEQYFGPGTRLTVT.

The gene calls are TRBV5-1 and TRBJ1-1; D is perhaps TRBD1 (5 bases). Between the trimmed V and J ends, which lost 4 bases and 1 base, there was a span of 8 bases. The CDR3 spans 13 residues. Looked up from germline, CDR1 is SGHRS and CDR2 is YFSETQ. The CDR3 bases are TGCGCCAGCAGCGTACAGGAGAACACTGAAGCTTTCTTT. It translates to CASSVQENTEAFF.

The rearrangement links TRBV6-5 to TRBJ2-7; the D is unclear. Germline assignment: CDR1 MNHEY and CDR2 SVGAGI. The germline V and J ends were trimmed by 0 bases and 6 bases, with 9 bases remaining between them. The CDR3 sequence is 13 residues long. CDR3 protein: CASSYSNYGEQYF. The CDR3 nucleotides are TGTGCCAGCAGTTACTCGAATTACGGCGAGCAGTACTTC.

The chain employs TRBV5-1 and TRBJ2-3; 9 bases map to TRBD1. The CDR3 has 14 residues. In germline, CDR1 is SGHRS, CDR2 YFSETQ. Trimming removed 4 bases from V and 4 bases from J; junction bases left unmatched: 4. CDR3 region: CASSVRQGADTQYF. The CDR3 nucleotides read TGCGCCAGCAGCGTACGACAGGGGGCAGATACGCAGTATTTT.

The chain employs TRBV5-1 and TRBJ1-5; TRBD1 aligns across 7 bases. Germline values: CDR1 SGHRS, CDR2 YFSETQ. The V gene end was trimmed by 6 bases and the J gene end by 6 bases; junction bases not matched to a gene: 12. The length of the CDR3 is 15 residues. In DNA form, the CDR3 reads TGCGCCAGCAAAATCGGGACAGAGGGATTTCAGCCCCAGCATTTT. Encoded protein: CASKIGTEGFQPQHF.

The chain employs TRBV2 and TRBJ2-7; D might be TRBD1 (6 bases). The CDR3 is 14 residues long. Deletions cut 1 base from V and 5 bases from J, with 12 bases between. CDR1 is SNHLY, CDR2 FYNNEI, per germline. The CDR3 loop reads CASSEEQGRHEQYF. The DNA for the CDR3 is TGTGCCAGCAGTGAAGAACAGGGTAGACACGAGCAGTACTTC.

The chain carries TRBV11-2 and TRBJ2-3, with 9 bases matching TRBD2. The CDR3 has 18 amino acids. Germline V gives CDR1 SGHAT, CDR2 FQNNGV. Trimming cost V 1 base and J 5 bases; bases outside gene matches: 13. DNA of the CDR3: TGTGCCAGCAGCTTAGTACCCCCCCTGCGGGGGGGGGTAGATACGCAGTATTTT. Amino acid sequence: CASSLVPPLRGGVDTQYF. Using reference TRBV11-2 and TRBJ2-3 for the parts outside the CDR3, the full variable domain is EAGVAQSPRYKIIEKRQSVAFWCNPISGHATLYWYQQILGQGPKLLIQFQNNGVVDDSQLPKDRFSAERLKGVDSTLKIQPAKLEDSAVYLCASSLVPPLRGGVDTQYFGPGTRLTVL.

The chain is built from TRBV7-2 and TRBJ1-5; 7 bases align to TRBD1. This CDR3 has 13 residues. CDR1 and CDR2 (germline): SGHTA, FQGNSA. V shed 5 bases, J shed 4 bases, and the junction held 2 bases outside the gene matches. The CDR3 bases are TGTGCCAGCAGCCCGGACAGGAATCAGCCCCAGCATTTT. Translation gives CASSPDRNQPQHF.